This is a list of T cell receptor beta chains from one sample in a study of lymphopenia after photon versus proton radiotherapy. TCRdb keeps only in-frame clones here, not all; method: immunoSEQ multiplex PCR. The sample lists 160,000 or so clones; approximately 91% were seen once. Here the sequenced sample was peripheral blood, taken from a patient treated with photon-based radiotherapy. The receptor source for this set is a man aged 50-59 years with gastric cancer. Both conserved end residues are part of each CDR3. D genes are given only for firm matches. Size values are once, few and many counts, or a class for expanded clones, and some rows have none.

TGTGCCAGCAGTTACGACAGGGGGCCATCTAACTATGGCTACACCTTC	CASSYDRGPSNYGYTF	TRBD1	TRBV6-5	TRBJ1-2	once	16
TGTGCCAGCAGTTTAAGCTCGGGACTAGCGGGAGCAGATACGCAGTATTTT	CASSLSSGLAGADTQYF	TRBD2	TRBV28	TRBJ2-3	.	17
TGCAGCGTTTTTCTAGCGGGCTCTCAAGAGACCCAGTACTTC	CSVFLAGSQETQYF	TRBD2	TRBV29-1	TRBJ2-5	once	14
TGCAGCGTTGGTCCCCCGGCTACTGATGGCTACACCTTC	CSVGPPATDGYTF	.	TRBV29-1	TRBJ1-2	.	13
TGTGCCTGGAGTGTCCTAGCGGGAGTATACAATGAGCAGTTCTTC	CAWSVLAGVYNEQFF	TRBD2	TRBV30	TRBJ2-1	.	15
TGTGCCAGCAGCTTGGAGGGACGGAGGGGTTCAGAGACCCAGTACTTC	CASSLEGRRGSETQYF	.	TRBV11-2	TRBJ2-5	.	16
TGTGCCAGCAGCGATGGACTAGCGGATTACAATGAGCAGTTCTTC	CASSDGLADYNEQFF	TRBD2	TRBV2	TRBJ2-1	.	15
TGCAGCGTTGAAGGGGGCACCGTACTTGGCACAGATACGCAGTATTTT	CSVEGGTVLGTDTQYF	.	TRBV29-1	TRBJ2-3	few	16
TGTGCCAGCTCACTCAACCCCCTAGCGGGAGGTGGGGATACGCAGTATTTT	CASSLNPLAGGGDTQYF	TRBD2	TRBV9	TRBJ2-3	.	17
TGTGCCAGCAGCGTATCAGGGTGGGAGACCCAGTACTTC	CASSVSGWETQYF	.	TRBV9	TRBJ2-5	.	13
TGTGCCAGCACCTTGACAGGGAAGAACACTGAAGCTTTCTTT	CASTLTGKNTEAFF	TRBD1	TRBV27	TRBJ1-1	.	14
TGTGCCAGTAGTATTTTCGGGAACACTGAAGCTTTCTTT	CASSIFGNTEAFF	.	TRBV19	TRBJ1-1	.	13
TGTGCCAGCAGTCCGGAAGGGAGGGGCACAGATACGCAGTATTTT	CASSPEGRGTDTQYF	TRBD2	TRBV28	TRBJ2-3	.	15
TGTGCCAGCAGCGTAGGGGACAGGGGTGGAAACACCATATATTTT	CASSVGDRGGNTIYF	TRBD1	TRBV9	TRBJ1-3	medium-sized	15
TGTGCCAGCAGCCAGGGATTCAATCAGCCCCAGCATTTT	CASSQGFNQPQHF	.	TRBV6-5	TRBJ1-5	.	13
TGTGCCAGTACCCCTGACAGGGGTTGGGCCAAAAACATTCAGTACTTC	CASTPDRGWAKNIQYF	TRBD1	TRBV19	TRBJ2-4	.	16
TGTGCCAGCAGCACTATAGCGGTTAACACCGGGGAGCTGTTTTTT	CASSTIAVNTGELFF	.	TRBV6-5	TRBJ2-2	.	15
TGTGCCAGCAGCGTAGTCCCGACTAGCGGGAGGGCCACAGATACGCAGTATTTT	CASSVVPTSGRATDTQYF	TRBD2	TRBV9	TRBJ2-3	once	18
TGTGCCAGCAGCTTGGGATTAGCGGGAGGGCTTGTGACCCAGTACTTC	CASSLGLAGGLVTQYF	TRBD2	TRBV5-6	TRBJ2-5	once	16
TGTGCCAGCGGACAGGGGACACATTCTGGGGCCAACGTCCTGACTTTC	CASGQGTHSGANVLTF	TRBD1	TRBV6-4	TRBJ2-6	.	16
TGTGCCAGCAGTTTGAGGACAGCAACTAATGAAAAACTGTTTTTT	CASSLRTATNEKLFF	.	TRBV27	TRBJ1-4	.	15
TGCAGCGTTGCTGAGGGGACAGATACGCAGTATTTT	CSVAEGTDTQYF	.	TRBV29-1	TRBJ2-3	few	12
TGCGCCAGCAGCCCAAGACTAGCGGGAGAAACCGGGGAGCTGTTTTTT	CASSPRLAGETGELFF	TRBD2	TRBV5-1	TRBJ2-2	.	16
TGTGCCAGCGGGAGGGGCTGGAACACCGGGGAGCTGTTTTTT	CASGRGWNTGELFF	TRBD2	TRBV2	TRBJ2-2	.	14
TGCGCCAGCAGCTTGGGGCTGGGAGACTATGGCTACACCTTC	CASSLGLGDYGYTF	.	TRBV5-1	TRBJ1-2	.	14
TGTGCCAGCAGCTTAGGGACAGGAAATATTCAAGATACGCAGTATTTT	CASSLGTGNIQDTQYF	TRBD1	TRBV7-6	TRBJ2-3	few	16
TGTGCCAGCAGCTCCCCCGGGAGGAACACTGAAGCTTTCTTT	CASSSPGRNTEAFF	.	TRBV6-6	TRBJ1-1	.	14
TGTGCCAGCAGTTTAGACAGCCGCTCTGGAAACACCATATATTTT	CASSLDSRSGNTIYF	.	TRBV28	TRBJ1-3	.	15
TGTGCCAGCTCGGACAGGGTATCATTGAACACTGAAGCTTTCTTT	CASSDRVSLNTEAFF	TRBD1	TRBV6-1	TRBJ1-1	.	15
TGTGCCACTACCTCCCGGCAGGGCATATACACAGATACGCAGTATTTT	CATTSRQGIYTDTQYF	.	TRBV19	TRBJ2-3	.	16
TGTGCCAGCAGCCAAGCCGGGAACACTGAAGCTTTCTTT	CASSQAGNTEAFF	.	TRBV4-2	TRBJ1-1	.	13
TGTGCCAGTAGTTCGGGATATCGCACAGATACGCAGTATTTT	CASSSGYRTDTQYF	.	TRBV19	TRBJ2-3	.	14
TGCAGCGTTGAAGCAGGGGCCGAGACCCAGTACTTC	CSVEAGAETQYF	.	TRBV29-1	TRBJ2-5	.	12
TGTGCCAGCAGATCGACAGGATTGAACACTGAAGCTTTCTTT	CASRSTGLNTEAFF	.	TRBV28	TRBJ1-1	.	14
TGTGCCAGCAGCATACGGGTGGGGGAGACCCAGTACTTC	CASSIRVGETQYF	.	TRBV5-4	TRBJ2-5	.	13
TGTGCCAGCAACCTTAGAGAGTACAATGAGCAGTTCTTC	CASNLREYNEQFF	.	TRBV2	TRBJ2-1	.	13
TGTGCCAGCAGCGCAGGGTTCAATCAGCCCCAGCATTTT	CASSAGFNQPQHF	.	TRBV5-4	TRBJ1-5	once	13
TGTGCCAGTAGTATGGATATCGGGACCTCGACCTACGAGCAGTACTTC	CASSMDIGTSTYEQYF	.	TRBV19	TRBJ2-7	.	16
TGTGCCAGCAGCGGTGGACAGGGGGGCTATGGCTACACCTTC	CASSGGQGGYGYTF	TRBD1	TRBV5-4	TRBJ1-2	.	14
TGTGCCAGCAGCAATACAATAGGCAAGGGTTACAATGAGCAGTTCTTC	CASSNTIGKGYNEQFF	.	TRBV11-3	TRBJ2-1	once	16
TGTGCCAGCAGCTTAACGGGGACCTCCGAGCAGTACTTC	CASSLTGTSEQYF	.	TRBV7-3	TRBJ2-7	.	13
TGTGCCAGCAGCTTAGAGGCTAGCGGGAGCCTCTACAATGAGCAGTTCTTC	CASSLEASGSLYNEQFF	TRBD2	TRBV7-2	TRBJ2-1	.	17
TGTGCCAGCAGTCCCAACGACAGGTTAATCACCGGGGAGCTGTTTTTT	CASSPNDRLITGELFF	.	TRBV27	TRBJ2-2	.	16
TGTGCCAGCAGCTTAGATAGCATGGCAGCGGGAGGCACAGATACGCAGTATTTT	CASSLDSMAAGGTDTQYF	TRBD2	TRBV11-2	TRBJ2-3	.	18
TGTGCCAGCAAGGGGGCGGGAGGGAATGAGCAGTTCTTC	CASKGAGGNEQFF	TRBD2	TRBV2	TRBJ2-1	.	13
TGTGCCAGCAGTTCGGACAGGGGAGGTGAAAAACTGTTTTTT	CASSSDRGGEKLFF	TRBD1	TRBV28	TRBJ1-4	.	14
TGTGCCAGCACTCAACTAGTTATGGGGAATACGCAGTATTTT	CASTQLVMGNTQYF	.	TRBV5-8	TRBJ2-3	.	14
TGTGCCAGCAGTAGGACAGGGGGGAACACCGGGGAGCTGTTTTTT	CASSRTGGNTGELFF	TRBD1	TRBV25-1	TRBJ2-2	few	15
TGTGCCAGCAGCTTGCTTGGGACAGCCTATGGCTACACCTTC	CASSLLGTAYGYTF	TRBD1	TRBV7-9	TRBJ1-2	few	14
TGTGCCAGCAGCTTGGGGCTAGCGGGAGGTTACGAGCAGTACTTC	CASSLGLAGGYEQYF	TRBD2	TRBV5-4	TRBJ2-7	.	15
TGTGCCAGCAGTTACAGGGGCCCCACAAGGAATGAGCAGTTCTTC	CASSYRGPTRNEQFF	.	TRBV6-5	TRBJ2-1	.	15
TGTGCCAGCAGCTCCCCCACGGACAGGGGGCGTCCAGATACGCAGTATTTT	CASSSPTDRGRPDTQYF	TRBD1	TRBV11-3	TRBJ2-3	.	17
TGTGCCAGCAGCTTAGGTAGCACCGAGCAGTACTTC	CASSLGSTEQYF	.	TRBV7-6	TRBJ2-7	.	12
TGTGCCAGCAGCGGGGGGACAGGGGACACCGGGGAGCTGTTTTTT	CASSGGTGDTGELFF	TRBD1	TRBV7-9	TRBJ2-2	.	15
TGTGCCAGCAGCTTGGACAGGGGAGGCGAGCAGTACTTC	CASSLDRGGEQYF	.	TRBV5-4	TRBJ2-7	.	13